This T cell receptor (beta chain) was captured by sequencing in a study of blood T cell repertoires in COVID-19. About the study: The United States, Italy and Spain were the sources of the acute and convalescent COVID-19 samples.

Some clones are missing from TCRdb's copy, which holds only in-frame ones; the method was immunoSEQ multiplex PCR. Of almost 85,000 clones listed, around 89% are singletons. With 6 bases removed from V and 2 bases from J, the gap between germline ends came to 11 bases. The V gene's germline CDR1 is SQVTM and CDR2 ANQGSEA. The CDR3 totals 13 residues. Sequencing was carried out using PBMCs or T cells enriched from blood (not recorded which). The source is a woman aged 45 to 65 with acute COVID-19. The chain recombines TRBV29-1 with TRBJ1-3; TRBD1 is a possible D gene (5 bases). The CDR3: CSVEKGTGNTIYF. The DNA for the CDR3 is TGCAGCGTGGAAAAGGGGACTGGAAACACCATATATTTT.